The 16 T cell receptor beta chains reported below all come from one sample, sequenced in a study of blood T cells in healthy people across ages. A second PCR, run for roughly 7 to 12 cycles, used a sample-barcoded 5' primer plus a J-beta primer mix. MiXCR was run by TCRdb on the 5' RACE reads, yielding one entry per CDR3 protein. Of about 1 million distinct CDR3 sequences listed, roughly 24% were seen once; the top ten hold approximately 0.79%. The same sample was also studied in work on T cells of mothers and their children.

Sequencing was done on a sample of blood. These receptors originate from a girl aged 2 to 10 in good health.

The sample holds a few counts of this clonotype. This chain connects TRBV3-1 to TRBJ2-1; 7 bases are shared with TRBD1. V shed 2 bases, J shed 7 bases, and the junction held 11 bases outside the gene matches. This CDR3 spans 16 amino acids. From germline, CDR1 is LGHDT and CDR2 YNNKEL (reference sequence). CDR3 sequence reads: CASSQYRTGYKNEQFF. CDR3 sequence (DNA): TGTGCCAGCAGCCAATATCGGACAGGATATAAAAATGAGCAGTTCTTC.

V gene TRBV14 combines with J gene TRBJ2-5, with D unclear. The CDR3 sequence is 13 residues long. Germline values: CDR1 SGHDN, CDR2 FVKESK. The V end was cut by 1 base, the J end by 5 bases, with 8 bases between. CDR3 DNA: TGTGCCAGCAGCCAAGCTTCCGTCGAGACCCAGTACTTC. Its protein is CASSQASVETQYF.

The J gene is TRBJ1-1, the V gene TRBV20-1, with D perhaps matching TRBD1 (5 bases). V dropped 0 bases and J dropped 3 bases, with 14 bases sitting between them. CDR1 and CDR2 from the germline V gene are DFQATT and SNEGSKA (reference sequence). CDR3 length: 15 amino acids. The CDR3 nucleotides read TGCAGTGCTAGAGAAGTCAGGGTTGTTTACACTGAAGCTTTCTTT. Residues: CSAREVRVVYTEAFF.

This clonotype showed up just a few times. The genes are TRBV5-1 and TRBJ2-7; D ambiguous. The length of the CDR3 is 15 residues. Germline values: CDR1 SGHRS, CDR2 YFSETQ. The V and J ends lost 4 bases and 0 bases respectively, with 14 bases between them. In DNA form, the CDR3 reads TGCGCCAGCAGCCGTTCCGGAACCCCCTCCTACGAGCAGTACTTC. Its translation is CASSRSGTPSYEQYF. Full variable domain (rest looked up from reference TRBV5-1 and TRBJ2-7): KAGVTQTPRYLIKTRGQQVTLSCSPISGHRSVSWYQQTPGQGLQFLFEYFSETQRNKGNFPGRFSGRQFSNSRSEMNVSTLELGDSALYLCASSRSGTPSYEQYFGPGTRLTVT.

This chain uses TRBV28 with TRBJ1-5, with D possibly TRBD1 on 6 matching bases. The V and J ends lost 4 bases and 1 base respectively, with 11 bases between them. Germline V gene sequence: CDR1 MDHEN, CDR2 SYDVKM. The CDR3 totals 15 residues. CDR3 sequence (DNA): TGTGCCAGCAGTTCCAGCCAGGGGAGCAATCAGCCCCAGCATTTT. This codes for CASSSSQGSNQPQHF.

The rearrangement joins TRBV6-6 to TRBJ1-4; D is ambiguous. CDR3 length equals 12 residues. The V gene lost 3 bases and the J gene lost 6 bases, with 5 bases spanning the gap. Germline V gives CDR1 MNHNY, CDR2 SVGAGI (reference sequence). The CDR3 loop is CASSYRDEKLFF. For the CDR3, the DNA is TGTGCCAGCAGTTATCGAGATGAAAAACTGTTTTTT.

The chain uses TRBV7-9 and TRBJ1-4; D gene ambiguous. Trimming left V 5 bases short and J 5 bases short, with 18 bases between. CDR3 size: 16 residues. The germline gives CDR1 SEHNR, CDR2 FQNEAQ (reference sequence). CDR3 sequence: CASSPRTDLGNEKLFF. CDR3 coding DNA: TGTGCCAGCAGCCCCCGGACGGACCTAGGGAATGAAAAACTGTTTTTT.

The CDR3 sequence is CASSPHSMVSIQYF. Here the CDR3 DNA reads TGTGCCAGCAGCCCCCATTCGATGGTGAGCATTCAGTACTTC. The chain links TRBV3-1 to TRBJ2-4, with unresolved D. The CDR3 is made up of 14 amino acids. V was clipped by 4 bases and J by 9 bases, with 16 bases between them. Germline CDR1 LGHDT, CDR2 YNNKEL (reference sequence).

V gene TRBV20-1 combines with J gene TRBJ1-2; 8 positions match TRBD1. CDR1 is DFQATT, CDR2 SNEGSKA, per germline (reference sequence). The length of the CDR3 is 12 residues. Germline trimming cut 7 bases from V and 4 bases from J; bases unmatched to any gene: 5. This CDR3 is CSVQQGGYGYTF. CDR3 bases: TGCAGTGTTCAACAGGGGGGCTATGGCTACACCTTC.

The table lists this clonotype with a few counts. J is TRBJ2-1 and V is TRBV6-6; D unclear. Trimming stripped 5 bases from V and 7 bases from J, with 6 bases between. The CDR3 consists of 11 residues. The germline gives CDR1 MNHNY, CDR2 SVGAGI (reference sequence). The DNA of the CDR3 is TGTGCCAGCAGTAAGATTAATGAGCAGTTCTTC. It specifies CASSKINEQFF.

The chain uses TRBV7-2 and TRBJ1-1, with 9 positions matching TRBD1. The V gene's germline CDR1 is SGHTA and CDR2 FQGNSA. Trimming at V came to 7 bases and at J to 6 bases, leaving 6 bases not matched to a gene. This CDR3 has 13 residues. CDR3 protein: CASTVDRGSEAFF. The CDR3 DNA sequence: TGTGCCAGCACCGTTGACAGGGGGTCTGAAGCTTTCTTT. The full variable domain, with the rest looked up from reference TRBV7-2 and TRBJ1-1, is GAGVSQSPSNKVTEKGKDVELRCDPISGHTALYWYRQSLGQGLEFLIYFQGNSAPDKSGLPSDRFSAERTGGSVSTLTIQRTQQEDSAVYLCASTVDRGSEAFFGQGTRLTVV.

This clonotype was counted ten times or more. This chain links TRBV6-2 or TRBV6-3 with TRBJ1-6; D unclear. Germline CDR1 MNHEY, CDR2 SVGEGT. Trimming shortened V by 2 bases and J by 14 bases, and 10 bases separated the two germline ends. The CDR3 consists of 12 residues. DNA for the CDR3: TGTGCCAGCAGTTACCCAACACCGGCCCTCCACTTT. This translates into CASSYPTPALHF.

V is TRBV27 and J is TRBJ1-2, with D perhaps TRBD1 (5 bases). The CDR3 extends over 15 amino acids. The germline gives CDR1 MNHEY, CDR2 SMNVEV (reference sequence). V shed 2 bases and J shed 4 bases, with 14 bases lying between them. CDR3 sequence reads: CASSLAKTDAYGYTF. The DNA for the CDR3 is TGTGCCAGCAGTTTAGCTAAGACAGACGCCTATGGCTACACCTTC.

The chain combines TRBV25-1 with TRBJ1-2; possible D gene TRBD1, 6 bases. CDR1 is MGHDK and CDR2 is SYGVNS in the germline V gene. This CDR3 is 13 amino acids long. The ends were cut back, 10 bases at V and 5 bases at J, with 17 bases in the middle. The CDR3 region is CATNGVGGYGYTF. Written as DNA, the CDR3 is TGTGCCACCAACGGGGTAGGGGGGTATGGCTACACCTTC.

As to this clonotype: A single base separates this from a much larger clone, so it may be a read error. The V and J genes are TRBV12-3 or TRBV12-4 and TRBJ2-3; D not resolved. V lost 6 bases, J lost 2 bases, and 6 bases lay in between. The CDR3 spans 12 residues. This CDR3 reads CASSEPTDTQYF. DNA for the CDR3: TGTGCCAGCAGCGAACCCACAGATACGCAGTATTTT.

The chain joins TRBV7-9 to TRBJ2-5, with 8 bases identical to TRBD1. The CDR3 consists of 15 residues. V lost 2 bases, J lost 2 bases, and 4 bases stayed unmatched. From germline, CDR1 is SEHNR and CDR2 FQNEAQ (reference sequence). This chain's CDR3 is CASSLLRQGQETQYF. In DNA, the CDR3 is TGTGCCAGCAGCTTACTCCGACAGGGGCAAGAGACCCAGTACTTC. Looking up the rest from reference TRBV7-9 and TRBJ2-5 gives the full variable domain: DTGVSQNPRHKITKRGQNVTFRCDPISEHNRLYWYRQTLGQGPEFLTYFQNEAQLEKSRLLSDRFSAERPKGSFSTLEIQRTEQGDSAMYLCASSLLRQGQETQYFGPGTRLLVL.